This T cell receptor beta chain originates from a study of OX40 agonist ivuxolimab in advanced cancers. Study information: Ivuxolimab, an antibody acting as an agonist of OX40 (CD134), was used to treat patients.

Trimming pared 2 bases from V and 8 bases from J, leaving 12 bases between. This CDR3 contains 14 residues. Germline loops: CDR1 SEHNR, CDR2 FQNEAQ (reference sequence). Profiling relied on immunoSEQ multiplex PCR, and the TCRdb table lists in-frame clones only, not all of them. The sample lists 50,000 to 70,000 clones; 80% to 90% were seen once. The material was CD4+ or CD8+ T cells sorted from blood, obtained in a trial of the OX40 agonist ivuxolimab. This sequence joins TRBV7-9 and TRBJ1-4; D unresolved. This TCR came from an adult with an advanced solid tumor such as melanoma, head and neck, liver or kidney cancer. CDR3 amino acids: CASSLSGSQEKLFF. The CDR3 DNA sequence: TGTGCCAGCAGCTTATCTGGGAGCCAAGAAAAACTGTTTTTT.